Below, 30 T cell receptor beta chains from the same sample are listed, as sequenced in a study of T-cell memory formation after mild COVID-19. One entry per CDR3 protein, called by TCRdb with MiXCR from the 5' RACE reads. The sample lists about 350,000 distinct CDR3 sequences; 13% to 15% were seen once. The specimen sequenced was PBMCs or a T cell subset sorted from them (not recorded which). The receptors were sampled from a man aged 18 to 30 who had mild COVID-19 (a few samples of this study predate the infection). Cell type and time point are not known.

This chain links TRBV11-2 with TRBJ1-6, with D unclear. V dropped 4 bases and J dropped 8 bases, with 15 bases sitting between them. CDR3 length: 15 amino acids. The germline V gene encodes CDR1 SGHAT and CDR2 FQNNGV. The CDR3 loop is CASSSDNWADSPLHF. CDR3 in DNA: TGTGCCAGCAGCTCAGACAACTGGGCGGATTCACCCCTCCACTTT.

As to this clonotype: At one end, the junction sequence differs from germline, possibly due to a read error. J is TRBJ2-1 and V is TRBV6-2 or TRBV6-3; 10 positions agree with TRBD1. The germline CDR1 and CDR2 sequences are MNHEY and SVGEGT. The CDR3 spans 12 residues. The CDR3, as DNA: TGTGCCAGCAGCTACTCGCGGGACAGGGGGTTCTTC. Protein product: CASSYSRDRGFF.

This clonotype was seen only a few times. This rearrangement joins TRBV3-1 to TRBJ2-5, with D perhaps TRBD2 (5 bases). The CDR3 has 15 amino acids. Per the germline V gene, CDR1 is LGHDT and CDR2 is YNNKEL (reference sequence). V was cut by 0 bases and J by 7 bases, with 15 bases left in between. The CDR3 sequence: CASSQESSGVGTQYF. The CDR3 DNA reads TGTGCCAGCAGCCAAGAGTCCTCCGGGGTGGGGACCCAGTACTTC.

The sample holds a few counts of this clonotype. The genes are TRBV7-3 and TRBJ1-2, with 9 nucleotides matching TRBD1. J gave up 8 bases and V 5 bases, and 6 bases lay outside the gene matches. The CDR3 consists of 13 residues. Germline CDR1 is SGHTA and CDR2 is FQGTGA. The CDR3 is CASSEQGAEGYTF. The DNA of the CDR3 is TGTGCCAGCAGCGAACAGGGGGCCGAGGGCTACACCTTC.

CDR3 DNA sequence: TGTGCCAGCAAGCGGCTAGCGGGGGGCGGGGAGACCCAGTACTTC. Its protein is CASKRLAGGGETQYF. The chain links TRBV7-2 to TRBJ2-5; 11 nucleotides agree with TRBD2. Germline loops: CDR1 SGHTA, CDR2 FQGNSA. The CDR3 runs 15 residues. V shed 7 bases, J shed 5 bases, and the junction held 9 bases outside the gene matches.

CDR3 protein: CASSLAGYTGELFF. The CDR3 region has the DNA TGTGCCAGCAGCTTGGCGGGGTACACCGGGGAGCTGTTTTTT. This chain connects TRBV5-4 to TRBJ2-2, with D perhaps TRBD2 (5 bases). The germline V gene encodes CDR1 SGHNT and CDR2 YYREEE (reference sequence). Trimming shortened V by 0 bases and J by 3 bases, and 6 bases separated the two germline ends. The CDR3 is 14 residues long. The variable domain in full, completed from reference TRBV5-4 and TRBJ2-2, reads ETGVTQSPTHLIKTRGQQVTLRCSSQSGHNTVSWYQQALGQGPQFIFQYYREEENGRGNFPPRFSGLQFPNYSSELNVNALELDDSALYLCASSLAGYTGELFFGEGSRLTVL.

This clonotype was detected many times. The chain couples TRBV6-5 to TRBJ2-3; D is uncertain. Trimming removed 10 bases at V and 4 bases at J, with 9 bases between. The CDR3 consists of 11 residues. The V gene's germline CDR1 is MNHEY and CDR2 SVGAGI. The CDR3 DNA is TGTGCCACCCGCACACCAGATACGCAGTATTTT. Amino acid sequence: CATRTPDTQYF.

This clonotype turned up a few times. CDR3 bases: TGTGCCAGCAGCCGTATGATTTATAGCAATCAGCCCCAGCATTTT. Its translation: CASSRMIYSNQPQHF. The chain recombines TRBV12-3 or TRBV12-4 with TRBJ1-5; D ambiguous. CDR3 length: 15 residues. Trimming removed 6 bases at V and 0 bases at J, with 12 bases between.

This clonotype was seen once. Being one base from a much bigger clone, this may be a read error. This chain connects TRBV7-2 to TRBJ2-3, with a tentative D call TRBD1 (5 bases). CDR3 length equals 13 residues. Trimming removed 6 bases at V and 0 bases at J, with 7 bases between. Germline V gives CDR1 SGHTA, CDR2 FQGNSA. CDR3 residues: CASRAGSTDTQYF. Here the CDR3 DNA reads TGTGCCAGCAGGGCAGGGAGCACAGATACGCAGTATTTT. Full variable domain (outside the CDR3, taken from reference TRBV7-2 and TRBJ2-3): GAGVSQSPSNKVTEKGKDVELRCDPISGHTALYWYRQSLGQGLEFLIYFQGNSAPDKSGLPSDRFSAERTGGSVSTLTIQRTQQEDSAVYLCASRAGSTDTQYFGPGTRLTVL.

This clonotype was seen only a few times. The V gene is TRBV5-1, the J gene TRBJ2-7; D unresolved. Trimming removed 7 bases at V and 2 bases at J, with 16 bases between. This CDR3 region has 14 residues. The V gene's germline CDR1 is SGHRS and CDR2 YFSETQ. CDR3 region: CASAVRTEAYEQYF. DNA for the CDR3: TGCGCCAGCGCGGTTCGCACAGAAGCCTACGAGCAGTACTTC.

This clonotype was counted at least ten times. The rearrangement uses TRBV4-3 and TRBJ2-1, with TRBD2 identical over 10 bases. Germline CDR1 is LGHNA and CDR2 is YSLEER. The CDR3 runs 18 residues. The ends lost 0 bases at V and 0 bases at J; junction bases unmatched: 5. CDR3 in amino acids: CASSQDWLAGGSYNEQFF. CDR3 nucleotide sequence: TGCGCCAGCAGCCAAGATTGGTTAGCGGGGGGCTCCTACAATGAGCAGTTCTTC.

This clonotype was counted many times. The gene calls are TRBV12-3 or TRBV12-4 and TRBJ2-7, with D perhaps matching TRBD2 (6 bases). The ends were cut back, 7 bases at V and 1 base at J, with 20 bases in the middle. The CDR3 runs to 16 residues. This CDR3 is CASTQTGTPRSYEQYV. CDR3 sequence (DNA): TGTGCCAGCACCCAGACCGGGACTCCGCGTTCCTACGAGCAGTACGTC.

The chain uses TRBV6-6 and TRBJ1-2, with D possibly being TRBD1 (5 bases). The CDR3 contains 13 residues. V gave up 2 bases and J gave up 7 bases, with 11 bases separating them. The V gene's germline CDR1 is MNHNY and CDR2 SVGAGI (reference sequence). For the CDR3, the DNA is TGTGCCAGCAGTTACACGTGGGACGCTGGCTACACCTTC. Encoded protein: CASSYTWDAGYTF.

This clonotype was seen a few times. As DNA, the CDR3 is TGCGCCAGCAGCTTGCGTAGGGTGGACACTGAAGCTTTCTTT. Protein: CASSLRRVDTEAFF. This chain joins TRBV5-1 and TRBJ1-1; D uncertain. With 1 base removed from V and 3 bases from J, the gap between germline ends came to 10 bases. The CDR3 runs to 14 residues. CDR1 is SGHRS and CDR2 is YFSETQ in the germline V gene. The full variable domain, its missing parts supplied by reference TRBV5-1 and TRBJ1-1, is KAGVTQTPRYLIKTRGQQVTLSCSPISGHRSVSWYQQTPGQGLQFLFEYFSETQRNKGNFPGRFSGRQFSNSRSEMNVSTLELGDSALYLCASSLRRVDTEAFFGQGTRLTVV.

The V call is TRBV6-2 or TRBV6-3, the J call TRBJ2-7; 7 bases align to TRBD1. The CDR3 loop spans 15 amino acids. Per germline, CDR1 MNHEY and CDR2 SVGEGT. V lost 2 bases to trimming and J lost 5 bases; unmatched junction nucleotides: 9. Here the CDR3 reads CASSYNRGLADEQYV. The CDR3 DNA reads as TGTGCCAGCAGTTACAACAGGGGTCTCGCGGACGAGCAGTACGTC.

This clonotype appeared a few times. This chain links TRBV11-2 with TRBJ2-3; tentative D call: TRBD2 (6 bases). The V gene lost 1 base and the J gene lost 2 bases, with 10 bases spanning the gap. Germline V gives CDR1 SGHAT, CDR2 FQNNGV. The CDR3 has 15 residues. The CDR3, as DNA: TGTGCCAGCAGCTTAGGTCTGGGACTCACAGATACGCAGTATTTT. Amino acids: CASSLGLGLTDTQYF. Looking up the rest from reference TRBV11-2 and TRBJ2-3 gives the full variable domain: EAGVAQSPRYKIIEKRQSVAFWCNPISGHATLYWYQQILGQGPKLLIQFQNNGVVDDSQLPKDRFSAERLKGVDSTLKIQPAKLEDSAVYLCASSLGLGLTDTQYFGPGTRLTVL.

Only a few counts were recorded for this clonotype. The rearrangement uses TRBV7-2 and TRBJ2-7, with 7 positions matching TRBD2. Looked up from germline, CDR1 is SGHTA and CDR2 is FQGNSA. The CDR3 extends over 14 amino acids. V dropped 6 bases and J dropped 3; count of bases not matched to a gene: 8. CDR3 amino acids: CASSPQSGDYEQYV. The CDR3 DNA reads TGTGCCAGCAGTCCTCAAAGCGGGGACTACGAGCAGTACGTC.

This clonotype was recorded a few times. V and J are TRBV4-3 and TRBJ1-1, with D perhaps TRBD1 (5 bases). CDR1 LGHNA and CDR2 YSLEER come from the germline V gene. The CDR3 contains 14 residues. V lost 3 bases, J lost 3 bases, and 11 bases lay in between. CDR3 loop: CASSHPDRYTEAFF. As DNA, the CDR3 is TGCGCCAGCAGCCATCCCGACAGATACACTGAAGCTTTCTTT.

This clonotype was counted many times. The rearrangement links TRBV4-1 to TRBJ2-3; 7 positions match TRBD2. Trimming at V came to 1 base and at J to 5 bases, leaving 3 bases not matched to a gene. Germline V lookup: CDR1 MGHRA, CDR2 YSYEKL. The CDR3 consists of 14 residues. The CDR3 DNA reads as TGCGCCAGCAGCCAAGGGGGAGGGCGAGATACGCAGTATTTT. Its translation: CASSQGGGRDTQYF.

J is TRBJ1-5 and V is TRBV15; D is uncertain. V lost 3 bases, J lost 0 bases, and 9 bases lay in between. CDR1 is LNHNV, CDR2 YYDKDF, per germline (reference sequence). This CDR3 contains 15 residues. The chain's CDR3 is CATSRETLSNQPQHF. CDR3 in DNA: TGTGCCACCAGCAGGGAAACACTTAGCAATCAGCCCCAGCATTTT.

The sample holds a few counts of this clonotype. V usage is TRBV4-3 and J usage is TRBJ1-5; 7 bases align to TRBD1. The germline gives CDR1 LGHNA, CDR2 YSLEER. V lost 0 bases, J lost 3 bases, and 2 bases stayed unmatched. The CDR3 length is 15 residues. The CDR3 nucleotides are TGCGCCAGCAGCCAAGATGGGACAGCCAATCAGCCCCAGCATTTT. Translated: CASSQDGTANQPQHF.

In DNA form, the CDR3 reads TGTGCCAGCAGCCATCCAATGCAGGGCGGGGAGCTGTTTTTT. Translated, it gives CASSHPMQGGELFF. The V gene is TRBV14, the J gene TRBJ2-2; weak D call: TRBD1 (5 bases). CDR3 size: 14 residues. The V gene lost 3 bases and the J gene lost 7 bases, with 12 bases spanning the gap. The germline V gene encodes CDR1 SGHDN and CDR2 FVKESK.

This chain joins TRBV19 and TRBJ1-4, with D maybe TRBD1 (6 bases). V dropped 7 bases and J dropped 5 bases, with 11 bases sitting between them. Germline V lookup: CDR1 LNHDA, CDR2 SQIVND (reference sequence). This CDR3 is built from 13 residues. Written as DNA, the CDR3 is TGTGCCAGTACTCCTAGGGGGAATGAAAAACTGTTTTTT. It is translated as CASTPRGNEKLFF.

The CDR3 region is CASTFLLPEPHEKLFF. The CDR3 DNA is TGTGCCAGCACCTTCCTCCTACCGGAACCCCACGAAAAACTGTTTTTT. This chain uses TRBV9 with TRBJ1-4, with D hard to call. Germline V gene data show CDR1 as SGDLS and CDR2 as YYNGEE. V was clipped by 6 bases and J by 8 bases, with 23 bases between them. The CDR3 consists of 16 residues.

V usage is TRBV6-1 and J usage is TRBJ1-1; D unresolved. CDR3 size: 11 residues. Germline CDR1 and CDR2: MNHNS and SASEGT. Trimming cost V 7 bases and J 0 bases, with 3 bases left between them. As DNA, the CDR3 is TGTGCCAGCATGGTGAACACTGAAGCTTTCTTT. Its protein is CASMVNTEAFF.

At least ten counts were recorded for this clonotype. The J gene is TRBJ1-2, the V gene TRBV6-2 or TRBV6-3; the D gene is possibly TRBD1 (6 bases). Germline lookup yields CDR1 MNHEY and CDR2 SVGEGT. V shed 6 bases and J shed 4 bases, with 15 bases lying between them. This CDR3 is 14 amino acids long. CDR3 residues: CASRWDATGYGYTF. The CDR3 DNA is TGTGCCAGCAGATGGGATGCGACAGGCTATGGCTACACCTTC.

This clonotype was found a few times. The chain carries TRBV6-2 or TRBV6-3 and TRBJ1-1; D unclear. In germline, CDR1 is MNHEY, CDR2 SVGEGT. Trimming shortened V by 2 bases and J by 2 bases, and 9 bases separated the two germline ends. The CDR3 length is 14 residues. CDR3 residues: CASSYRVRNTEAFF. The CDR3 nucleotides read TGTGCCAGCAGTTACCGGGTGAGAAACACTGAAGCTTTCTTT.

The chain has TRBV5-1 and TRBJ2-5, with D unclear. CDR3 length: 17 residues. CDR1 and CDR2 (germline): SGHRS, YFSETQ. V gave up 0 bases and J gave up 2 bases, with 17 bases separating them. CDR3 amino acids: CASSLEVRRVVQETQYF. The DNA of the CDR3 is TGCGCCAGCAGCTTGGAAGTCCGACGTGTGGTTCAAGAGACCCAGTACTTC.

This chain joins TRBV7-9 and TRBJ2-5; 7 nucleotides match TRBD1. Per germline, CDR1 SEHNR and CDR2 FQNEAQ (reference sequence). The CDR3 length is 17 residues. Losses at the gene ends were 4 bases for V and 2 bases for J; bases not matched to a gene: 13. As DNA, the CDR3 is TGTGCCAGCAGCTCATACACAGGGGCTTATACACAAGAGACCCAGTACTTC. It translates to CASSSYTGAYTQETQYF.

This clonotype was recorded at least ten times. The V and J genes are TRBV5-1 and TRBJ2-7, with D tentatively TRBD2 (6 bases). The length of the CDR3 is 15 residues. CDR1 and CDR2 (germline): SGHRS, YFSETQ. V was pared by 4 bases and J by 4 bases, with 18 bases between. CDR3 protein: CASSRGIGENYEQYF. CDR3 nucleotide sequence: TGCGCCAGCAGCCGCGGGATTGGGGAAAATTACGAGCAGTACTTC.